The next 10 T cell receptor beta chains were all read from a single sample in a study of blood T cell repertoires in COVID-19. Produced via immunoSEQ multiplex PCR; TCRdb's table is partial and in-frame only. The table shows 150,000 to 200,000 clones, with 86% occurring only once. Sequencing was performed on peripheral blood. These receptors all stem from a man between 60 and 75 years old with acute or convalescent COVID-19.

This chain uses TRBV28 with TRBJ1-1; 9 bases align to TRBD1. Germline trimming cut 7 bases from V and 6 bases from J; bases unmatched to any gene: 12. The CDR3 contains 15 residues. Germline CDR1 is MDHEN and CDR2 is SYDVKM. The CDR3 region is CASTLIQGAKSEAFF. In DNA, the CDR3 is TGTGCCAGCACCTTAATACAGGGGGCAAAGTCTGAAGCTTTCTTT.

This chain uses TRBV30 with TRBJ2-7; 10 nucleotides agree with TRBD2. Trimming removed 2 bases from V and 3 bases from J; junction bases left unmatched: 7. Per the germline V gene, CDR1 is GTSNPN and CDR2 is SVGIG (reference sequence). This CDR3 is built from 15 residues. CDR3 sequence reads: CAWSLTSGILYEQYF. The CDR3 DNA is TGTGCCTGGAGTCTCACTAGCGGGATTCTCTACGAGCAGTACTTC.

V is TRBV7-9 and J is TRBJ2-1, with a possible D match to TRBD2 (5 bases). The V and J ends lost 8 bases and 14 bases respectively, with 19 bases between them. The CDR3 has 12 amino acids. Germline loops: CDR1 SEHNR, CDR2 FQNEAQ (reference sequence). In DNA form, the CDR3 reads TGTGCCAGCGCCAATCCGTCCGGGATGGAGTTCTTC. This sequence encodes CASANPSGMEFF.

The CDR3 protein is CASSFTRPLAETNEQFF. Written as DNA, the CDR3 is TGTGCCAGCAGCTTTACCCGTCCACTAGCGGAAACCAATGAGCAGTTCTTC. The chain recombines TRBV7-8 with TRBJ2-1, with 8 bases that match TRBD2. With V trimmed by 3 bases and J by 6 bases, 13 bases remained unmatched. Germline lookup yields CDR1 SGHVS and CDR2 FQNEAQ. The CDR3 has 17 residues.

This sequence joins TRBV11-2 and TRBJ2-1; TRBD1 might be the D (5 bases). CDR3 length equals 13 residues. Trimming removed 0 bases from V and 11 bases from J, with 11 bases in between. Looked up from germline, CDR1 is SGHAT and CDR2 is FQNNGV. The CDR3 here is CASSLDGAGKQFF. The CDR3 region has the DNA TGTGCCAGCAGCTTAGATGGGGCAGGGAAGCAGTTCTTC.

This chain links TRBV29-1 with TRBJ2-7, with a tentative D call TRBD2 (6 bases). The germline V gene encodes CDR1 SQVTM and CDR2 ANQGSEA. Trimming shortened V by 6 bases and J by 0 bases, and 18 bases separated the two germline ends. This CDR3 has 15 amino acids. The CDR3 DNA reads TGCAGCGTGAGGGGAGGTTGGGACCACTCCTACGAGCAGTACTTC. Translation gives CSVRGGWDHSYEQYF.

This chain connects TRBV11-3 to TRBJ2-7; a possible D gene is TRBD2 (5 bases). With 5 bases removed from V and 0 bases from J, the gap between germline ends came to 14 bases. The CDR3 sequence is 15 residues long. Looked up from germline, CDR1 is SGHNT and CDR2 is YENEEA. The DNA of the CDR3 is TGTGCCAGCAGCCCCGGCGGACTCACCTCCTACGAGCAGTACTTC. It specifies CASSPGGLTSYEQYF.

The rearrangement links TRBV5-1 to TRBJ1-1; possible D gene TRBD1, 5 bases. CDR1 is SGHRS, CDR2 YFSETQ, per germline. Trimming left V 4 bases short and J 1 base short, with 11 bases between. The CDR3 runs 14 residues. CDR3 sequence: CASSVQGSNTEAFF. DNA of the CDR3: TGCGCCAGCAGCGTCCAGGGATCGAACACTGAAGCTTTCTTT. The full variable domain, rest sourced from reference TRBV5-1 and TRBJ1-1, is KAGVTQTPRYLIKTRGQQVTLSCSPISGHRSVSWYQQTPGQGLQFLFEYFSETQRNKGNFPGRFSGRQFSNSRSEMNVSTLELGDSALYLCASSVQGSNTEAFFGQGTRLTVV.

This clone appeared a single time. The CDR3 coding sequence is TGTGCCACCAGTAATAGGGACATCGATGGCTACACCTTC. Amino acids: CATSNRDIDGYTF. This chain uses TRBV24-1 with TRBJ1-2; the D gene is possibly TRBD1 (6 bases). The CDR3 runs to 13 residues. V lost 6 bases and J 6 bases, leaving 13 bases between the germline ends. Germline CDR1 KGHDR, CDR2 SFDVKD.

This chain connects TRBV5-1 to TRBJ1-4, with D perhaps matching TRBD1 (5 bases). Trimming removed 0 bases from V and 1 base from J, with 10 bases in between. Germline V gene sequence: CDR1 SGHRS, CDR2 YFSETQ. This CDR3 has 16 amino acids. The CDR3: CASSLVGGLTNEKLFF. The CDR3, as DNA: TGCGCCAGCAGCTTGGTGGGGGGTCTAACTAATGAAAAACTGTTTTTT.